This TCR beta chain was observed in a study of shared clonotypes between healthy human individuals. CD45RO negativity and positive selection for CCR7 defined naive CD8 cells, a population that excluded terminally differentiated effector memory CD45RA+ cells. HIV-negative, healthy adults without recent acute infections or vaccinations were the donors. Clones were sequenced by immunoSEQ multiplex PCR, and TCRdb holds only the in-frame ones, with some missing. The profile covers under 2,000,000 clones, with roughly 95% appearing a single time and 1.2% taken by the ten largest. This CDR3 contains 16 residues. CDR1 and CDR2 (germline): MDHEN, SYDVKM. V shed 3 bases, J shed 3 bases, and the junction held 6 bases outside the gene matches.

The specimen sequenced was naive CD8+ T cells sorted from blood. The chain is built from TRBV28 and TRBJ1-1; 11 nucleotides agree with TRBD1. This clonotype was obtained from a man aged 18-30 years in good health. The CDR3 nucleotides read TGTGCCAGCAGTTTCCCTTGGACAGGGGGCGACACTGAAGCTTTCTTT. It translates to CASSFPWTGGDTEAFF.